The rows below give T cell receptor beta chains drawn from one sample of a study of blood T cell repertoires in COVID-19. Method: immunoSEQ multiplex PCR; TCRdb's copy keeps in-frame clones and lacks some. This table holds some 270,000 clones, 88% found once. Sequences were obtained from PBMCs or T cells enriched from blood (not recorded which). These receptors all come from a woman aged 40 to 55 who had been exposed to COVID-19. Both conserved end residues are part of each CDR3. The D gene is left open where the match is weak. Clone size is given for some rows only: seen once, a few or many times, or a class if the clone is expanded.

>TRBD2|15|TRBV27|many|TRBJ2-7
CASRYTSGSSYEQYF
TGTGCCAGCAGGTATACTAGCGGGTCCTCCTACGAGCAGTACTTC
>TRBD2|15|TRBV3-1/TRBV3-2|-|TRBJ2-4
CASTFSRGGKNIQYF
TGTGCCAGCACCTTCTCGCGGGGGGGCAAAAACATTCAGTACTTC
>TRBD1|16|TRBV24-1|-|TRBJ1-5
CATSDTGGSSNQPQHF
TGTGCCACCAGTGACACAGGGGGCTCTAGCAATCAGCCCCAGCATTTT
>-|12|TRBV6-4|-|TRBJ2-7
CASSDRSYEQYF
TGTGCCAGCAGTGACCGCTCCTACGAGCAGTACTTC
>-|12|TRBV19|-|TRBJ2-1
CASSFGSNEQFF
TGTGCCAGTAGTTTCGGGTCTAATGAGCAGTTCTTC
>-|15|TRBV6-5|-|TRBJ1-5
CASRIQGSSNQPQHF
TGTGCCAGCAGAATACAGGGAAGCAGCAATCAGCCCCAGCATTTT
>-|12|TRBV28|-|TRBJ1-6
CATTRTVGALHF
TGTGCCACGACCCGGACAGTTGGGGCCCTCCACTTT
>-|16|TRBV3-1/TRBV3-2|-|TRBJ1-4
CASSQVHGRVGEKLFF
TGTGCCAGCAGCCAAGTCCACGGGAGGGTCGGTGAAAAACTGTTTTTT
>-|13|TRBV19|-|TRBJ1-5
CASSSRFNQPQHF
TGTGCCAGTAGTTCCCGGTTCAATCAGCCCCAGCATTTT
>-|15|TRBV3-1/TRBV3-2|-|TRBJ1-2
CASSQDSGRGHGYTF
TGTGCCAGCAGCCAAGATTCTGGGAGAGGGCATGGCTACACCTTC
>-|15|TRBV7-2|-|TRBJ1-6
CASSLAGQNNSPLHF
TGTGCCAGCAGCTTAGCTGGCCAAAATAATTCACCCCTCCACTTT
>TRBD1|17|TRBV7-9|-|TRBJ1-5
CASSAGQGSYGNQPQHF
TGTGCCAGCAGCGCGGGACAGGGGAGTTATGGCAATCAGCCCCAGCATTTT
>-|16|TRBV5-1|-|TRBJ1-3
CASSHDGGGSGNTIYF
TGTGCCAGCAGTCATGACGGAGGAGGCTCTGGAAACACCATATATTTT
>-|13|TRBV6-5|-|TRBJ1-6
CASSTGDLSPLHF
TGTGCCAGCAGTACGGGGGATCTTTCACCCCTCCACTTT
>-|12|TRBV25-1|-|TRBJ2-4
CASSTGRDIQYF
TGTGCCAGCAGTACAGGTCGGGACATTCAGTACTTC
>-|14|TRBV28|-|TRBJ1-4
CASSLTGINEKLFF
TGTGCCAGCAGTTTAACAGGGATTAATGAAAAACTGTTTTTT
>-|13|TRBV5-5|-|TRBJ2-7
CASSLGGTYEQYF
TGTGCCAGCAGCTTGGGAGGGACCTACGAGCAGTACTTC
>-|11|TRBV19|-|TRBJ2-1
CASSASVEQFF
TGTGCCAGTAGTGCTAGCGTTGAGCAGTTCTTC
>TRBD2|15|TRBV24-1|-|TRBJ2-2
CATSDGTSGWRELFF
TGTGCCACCAGTGATGGGACTAGCGGTTGGAGGGAGCTGTTTTTT
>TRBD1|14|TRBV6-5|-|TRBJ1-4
CASRKQGDNEKLFF
TGTGCCAGCAGGAAACAGGGGGATAATGAAAAACTGTTTTTT
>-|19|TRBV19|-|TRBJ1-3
CASSTRRAKVRDSGNTIYF
TGTGCCAGTAGTACTCGTCGGGCGAAGGTACGGGACTCTGGAAACACCATATATTTT
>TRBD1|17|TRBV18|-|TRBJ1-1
CASSRLGTGGTHTEAFF
TGTGCCAGCTCACGTCTGGGGACAGGAGGAACTCACACTGAAGCTTTCTTT
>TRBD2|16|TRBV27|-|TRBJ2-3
CASSRSTSGVTDTQYF
TGTGCCAGCAGTCGATCAACTAGCGGGGTAACTGATACGCAGTATTTT
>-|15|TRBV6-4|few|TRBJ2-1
CASSTLEGGHNEQFF
TGTGCCAGCAGTACCCTCGAGGGTGGGCACAATGAGCAGTTCTTC
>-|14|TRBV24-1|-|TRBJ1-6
CATRDQGANSPLHF
TGTGCCACCAGAGACCAGGGTGCTAATTCACCCCTCCACTTT
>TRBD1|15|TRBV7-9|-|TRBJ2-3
CASSIGQADTDTQYF
TGTGCCAGCAGCATAGGACAGGCTGACACAGATACGCAGTATTTT
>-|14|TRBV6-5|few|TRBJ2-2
CASSYSGTTGELFF
TGTGCCAGCAGTTACTCGGGGACAACCGGGGAGCTGTTTTTT
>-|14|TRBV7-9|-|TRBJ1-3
CASSRRSSGNTIYF
TGTGCCAGCAGCCGTCGGAGCTCTGGAAACACCATATATTTT
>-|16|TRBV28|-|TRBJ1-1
CASTTTGTQPTGGAFF
TGTGCCAGCACCACCACAGGTACCCAGCCCACAGGCGGAGCTTTCTTT
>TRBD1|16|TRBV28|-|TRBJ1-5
CASSAEGQAFNQPQHF
TGTGCCAGCAGTGCCGAGGGACAGGCTTTCAATCAGCCCCAGCATTTT
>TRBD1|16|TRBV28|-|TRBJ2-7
CASSSGGTGLGYEQYF
TGTGCCAGCAGTTCGGGTGGGACAGGGTTAGGGTACGAGCAGTACTTC
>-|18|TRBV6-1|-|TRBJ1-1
CASSEKGWGEVGNTEAFF
TGTGCCAGCAGTGAAAAAGGTTGGGGAGAAGTTGGGAACACTGAAGCTTTCTTT
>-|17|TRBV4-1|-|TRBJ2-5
CASSQGTVGVDSETQYF
TGCGCCAGCAGCCAAGGGACGGTCGGGGTAGATTCAGAGACCCAGTACTTC
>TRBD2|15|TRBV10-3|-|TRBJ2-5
CAIRGTSAFQETQYF
TGTGCCATCAGGGGGACTAGCGCATTTCAAGAGACCCAGTACTTC
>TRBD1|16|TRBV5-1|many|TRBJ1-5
CASSIGTGGSNQPQHF
TGTGCCAGCAGCATAGGGACAGGGGGGAGCAATCAGCCCCAGCATTTT
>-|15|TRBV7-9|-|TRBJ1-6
CASSLMVVGNSPLHF
TGTGCCAGCAGCTTAATGGTTGTTGGCAATTCACCCCTCCACTTT
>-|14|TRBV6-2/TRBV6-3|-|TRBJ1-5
CASSQSRGGQPQHF
TGTGCCAGCAGCCAGTCCCGCGGGGGGCAGCCCCAGCATTTT
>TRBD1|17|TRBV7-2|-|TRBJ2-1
CASNGQGAMSSYNEQFF
TGTGCCAGCAACGGACAGGGGGCGATGAGCTCCTACAATGAGCAGTTCTTC
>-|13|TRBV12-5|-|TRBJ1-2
CASGFLPNYGYTF
TGTGCTAGTGGTTTTCTACCTAACTATGGCTACACCTTC
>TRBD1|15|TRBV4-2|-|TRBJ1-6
CASSQDGQGRGTLHF
TGTGCCAGCAGCCAAGACGGACAGGGGAGAGGTACCCTCCACTTT
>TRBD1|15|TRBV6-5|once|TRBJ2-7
CASSSPGTGGHEQYF
TGTGCCAGCAGTTCTCCTGGGACAGGGGGCCACGAGCAGTACTTC
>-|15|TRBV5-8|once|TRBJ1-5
CASSLSSRSNQPQHF
TGTGCCAGCAGCTTGTCCTCACGGAGCAATCAGCCCCAGCATTTT
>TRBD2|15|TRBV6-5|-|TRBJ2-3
CASIRLAGITDTQYF
TGTGCCAGCATTAGACTAGCGGGAATCACAGATACGCAGTATTTT
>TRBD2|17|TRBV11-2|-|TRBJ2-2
CASSLSRTSGRPGELFF
TGTGCCAGCAGCTTATCTAGGACTAGCGGGAGACCCGGGGAGCTGTTTTTT
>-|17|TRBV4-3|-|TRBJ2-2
CASSPIGRESHTGELFF
TGCGCCAGCAGCCCAATCGGACGGGAGTCCCACACCGGGGAGCTGTTTTTT
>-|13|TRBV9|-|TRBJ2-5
CASSVGGEETQYF
TGTGCCAGCAGCGTGGGGGGAGAAGAGACCCAGTACTTC